A selection of T cell receptor beta chains follows, all from one sample in a study of T cell changes during pregnancy in multiple sclerosis. Profiled with immunoSEQ multiplex PCR; TCRdb holds only in-frame clones, not every one. Here the sample spans some 52,000 clones, 85% to 95% being singletons. Sequenced here: CD4+ T cells from peripheral blood mononuclear cells, sampled in the third trimester of pregnancy. These receptors were obtained from a female donor with multiple sclerosis, enrolled in a pregnancy study. Each CDR3 is given with its conserved first and last residue. A D gene is named only where the DNA matches it firmly. For some rows the clone size is stated as once, few or many, or as a class when expanded; others skip it.

NA | TRBJ2-2 | NA | TRBV19 | CASSLRTSNTGELFF | TGTGCCAGTAGTCTGAGGACATCGAACACCGGGGAGCTGTTTTTT
TRBD2 | TRBJ2-7 | NA | TRBV5-8 | CASRTRRGAYEQYF | TGTGCCAGCAGGACTAGGCGGGGGGCCTACGAGCAGTACTTC
NA | TRBJ2-7 | NA | TRBV2 | CASSSEGAVSSYEQYF | TGTGCCAGCAGTTCCGAAGGGGCGGTTTCGTCCTACGAGCAGTACTTC
NA | TRBJ1-2 | NA | TRBV4-2 | CASSQDLAGENYGYTF | TGTGCCAGCAGCCAAGATCTGGCGGGGGAGAACTATGGCTACACCTTC
TRBD1 | TRBJ1-1 | NA | TRBV7-3 | CASSRDRVLGEAFF | TGTGCCAGCAGCCGAGACAGGGTATTAGGTGAAGCTTTCTTT
TRBD1 | TRBJ1-3 | few | TRBV2 | CASRGGQHSGNTIYF | TGTGCCAGCAGAGGGGGACAGCACTCTGGAAACACCATATATTTT
NA | TRBJ1-1 | NA | TRBV9 | CASSAGGKIEAFF | TGTGCCAGCAGCGCCGGGGGAAAGATTGAAGCTTTCTTT
TRBD1 | TRBJ1-1 | NA | TRBV7-2 | CASRRQGSTEAFF | TGTGCCAGCAGAAGACAGGGTAGCACTGAAGCTTTCTTT
TRBD1 | TRBJ1-1 | once | TRBV19 | CASSHRGPNTEAFF | TGTGCCAGTAGTCACAGGGGCCCGAACACTGAAGCTTTCTTT
NA | TRBJ2-5 | NA | TRBV2 | CASSESGIKTQYF | TGTGCCAGCAGTGAATCCGGGATTAAGACCCAGTACTTC
TRBD2 | TRBJ2-7 | NA | TRBV18 | CASSPLGAGAYEQYF | TGTGCCAGCTCACCCTTGGGTGCGGGGGCCTACGAGCAGTACTTC
NA | TRBJ1-2 | NA | TRBV7-2 | CASSLKGPVGYTF | TGTGCCAGCAGCTTAAAGGGGCCCGTCGGCTACACCTTC
NA | TRBJ1-5 | NA | TRBV18 | CASSPEALRIRPQHF | TGTGCCAGCTCACCTGAGGCCCTCCGGATCCGGCCCCAGCATTTT
TRBD1 | TRBJ1-2 | NA | TRBV19 | CASTNPGDRGSIGYTF | TGTGCCAGTACCAACCCAGGGGACAGGGGGTCTATTGGCTACACCTTC
NA | TRBJ1-3 | NA | TRBV20-1 | CSGQDGNTIYF | TGCAGTGGACAGGACGGAAACACCATATATTTT
TRBD1 | TRBJ1-2 | NA | TRBV6-1 | CASSETGDRRYGYTF | TGTGCCAGCAGTGAAACAGGGGACAGGCGATATGGCTACACCTTC
TRBD2 | TRBJ2-3 | NA | TRBV29-1 | CSVSLTSGGTNTQYF | TGCAGCGTTTCGCTGACTAGCGGGGGTACAAATACGCAGTATTTT
NA | TRBJ1-1 | once | TRBV19 | CASTSPGGTEAFF | TGTGCCAGTACCTCCCCGGGGGGGACTGAAGCTTTCTTT
NA | TRBJ2-7 | NA | TRBV16 | CASSPQGGGPTSYEQYF | TGTGCCAGCAGCCCTCAGGGAGGGGGGCCTACCTCCTACGAGCAGTACTTC
NA | TRBJ1-4 | NA | TRBV5-1 | CASSRPGTGNEKLFF | TGCGCCAGCAGCCGCCCGGGAACCGGTAATGAAAAACTGTTTTTT
NA | TRBJ1-1 | NA | TRBV9 | CASQGQKNTEAFF | TGTGCCAGCCAGGGGCAGAAGAACACTGAAGCTTTCTTT
NA | TRBJ1-4 | NA | TRBV19 | CASTYRGGAGATNEKLFF | TGTGCCAGCACCTATCGGGGGGGCGCGGGAGCAACTAATGAAAAACTGTTTTTT
TRBD1 | TRBJ1-2 | NA | TRBV19 | CASSLDREKVLSYTF | TGTGCCAGTAGTCTGGACAGGGAAAAGGTACTAAGCTACACCTTC
NA | TRBJ1-6 | NA | TRBV19 | CASSIGDSPLHF | TGTGCCAGTAGTATCGGGGATTCACCCCTCCACTTT
NA | TRBJ2-1 | NA | TRBV7-2 | CASSDGVAAANEQFF | TGTGCCAGCAGTGACGGGGTTGCCGCCGCGAATGAGCAGTTCTTC
NA | TRBJ2-5 | NA | TRBV2 | CASSEGPRSTQYF | TGTGCCAGCAGTGAGGGCCCCCGGTCGACCCAGTACTTC
NA | TRBJ2-7 | NA | TRBV19 | CASSSGYYEQYF | TGTGCCAGTAGTAGCGGCTACTACGAGCAGTACTTC
NA | TRBJ1-2 | NA | TRBV4-2 | CASSQSSSGGPYGYTF | TGTGCCAGCAGCCAATCATCCTCGGGGGGCCCCTATGGCTACACCTTC
NA | TRBJ1-5 | NA | TRBV14 | CASSQDLNQPQHF | TGTGCCAGCAGCCAAGATCTTAATCAGCCCCAGCATTTT
TRBD1 | TRBJ2-2 | NA | TRBV5-7 | CASSERGQNGELFF | TGTGCCAGCAGCGAACGGGGACAGAACGGGGAGCTGTTTTTT
NA | TRBJ2-1 | NA | TRBV6-5 | CASSRTGGAYNEQFF | TGTGCCAGCAGTCGAACAGGGGGGGCCTACAATGAGCAGTTCTTC
TRBD2 | TRBJ2-5 | NA | TRBV2 | CASSEGTSGRETQYF | TGTGCCAGCAGTGAAGGGACTAGCGGCCGGGAGACCCAGTACTTC
NA | TRBJ1-5 | NA | TRBV7-9 | CASSPNRVGSNQPQHF | TGTGCCAGCAGTCCTAACAGAGTTGGTAGCAATCAGCCCCAGCATTTT
TRBD1 | TRBJ1-4 | NA | TRBV5-4 | CASSLQGAGNEKLFF | TGTGCCAGCAGCCTTCAGGGGGCCGGCAATGAAAAACTGTTTTTT
TRBD1 | TRBJ1-2 | NA | TRBV25-1 | CASSGTGDGGYTF | TGTGCCAGCAGTGGGACAGGGGATGGTGGCTACACCTTC
NA | TRBJ1-5 | NA | TRBV7-8 | CASSLASGGSNQPQHF | TGTGCCAGCAGCTTAGCGTCCGGGGGTAGCAATCAGCCCCAGCATTTT
TRBD1 | TRBJ2-7 | NA | TRBV25-1 | CASGGQGTYEQYF | TGTGCCAGCGGTGGACAGGGGACCTACGAGCAGTACTTC
TRBD2 | TRBJ2-7 | NA | TRBV20-1 | CSASTSAEQYF | TGCAGTGCTTCGACTAGCGCCGAGCAGTACTTC
NA | TRBJ2-1 | NA | TRBV11-2 | CASSLAGVPYNEQFF | TGTGCCAGCAGCTTGGCAGGGGTCCCCTACAATGAGCAGTTCTTC
NA | TRBJ2-5 | NA | TRBV6-1 | CASSEEALSWDSYF | TGTGCCAGCAGTGAAGAAGCTCTCTCGTGGGACTCGTACTTC
NA | TRBJ2-3 | NA | TRBV4-2 | CASSQDAGSTDTQYF | TGTGCCAGCAGCCAAGATGCGGGGAGCACAGATACGCAGTATTTT
TRBD2 | TRBJ2-3 | NA | TRBV18 | CASSLTSGGAVTDTQYF | TGTGCCAGCTCCCTGACTAGCGGGGGGGCCGTCACAGATACGCAGTATTTT
TRBD1 | TRBJ2-7 | NA | TRBV9 | CASSGGQGIPYEQYF | TGTGCCAGCAGCGGAGGACAGGGGATCCCCTACGAGCAGTACTTC
TRBD1 | TRBJ2-6 | NA | TRBV7-8 | CASSSGTGGSGANVLTF | TGTGCCAGCAGCTCCGGGACAGGGGGGTCTGGGGCCAACGTCCTGACTTTC
NA | TRBJ2-7 | once | TRBV5-1 | CASSSEGSYEQYF | TGCGCCAGCAGCTCCGAGGGCTCCTACGAGCAGTACTTC
TRBD2 | TRBJ2-5 | once | TRBV9 | CASSPERGGLGETQYF | TGTGCCAGCAGCCCCGAGCGGGGGGGCCTGGGGGAGACCCAGTACTTC
NA | TRBJ1-1 | NA | TRBV5-8 | CASSLGAGNTEAFF | TGTGCCAGCAGCTTGGGGGCAGGGAACACTGAAGCTTTCTTT
TRBD2 | TRBJ2-7 | once | TRBV4-2 | CASSQGLAGDYEQYF | TGTGCCAGCAGCCAGGGACTAGCGGGGGACTACGAGCAGTACTTC
NA | TRBJ2-2 | NA | TRBV9 | CASSRQNIGELFF | TGTGCCAGCAGTCGACAGAACATCGGGGAGCTGTTTTTT
TRBD2 | TRBJ2-3 | NA | TRBV5-1 | CASSLFAGDTDTQYF | TGCGCCAGCAGCTTGTTCGCGGGGGACACAGATACGCAGTATTTT
NA | TRBJ1-2 | NA | TRBV13 | CASSGTPPQGYGYTF | TGTGCCAGCAGCGGGACCCCGCCACAGGGATATGGCTACACCTTC
TRBD1 | TRBJ1-1 | NA | TRBV7-3 | CASSFQGADTEAFF | TGTGCCAGCAGCTTCCAGGGGGCCGACACTGAAGCTTTCTTT
TRBD1 | TRBJ2-2 | once | TRBV27 | CASKSTGQGNTGELFF | TGTGCCAGCAAGTCGACGGGACAGGGGAACACCGGGGAGCTGTTTTTT
TRBD1 | TRBJ2-5 | NA | TRBV4-2 | CASSHGVTGETQETQYF | TGTGCCAGCAGCCATGGGGTAACAGGGGAAACCCAAGAGACCCAGTACTTC
NA | TRBJ1-5 | NA | TRBV7-6 | CASSASGTSNQPQHF | TGTGCCAGCAGCGCCAGCGGGACGAGCAATCAGCCCCAGCATTTT
TRBD1 | TRBJ1-1 | NA | TRBV4-1 | CASSQDRQGARTTEAFF | TGCGCCAGCAGCCAAGATCGCCAGGGGGCGAGAACCACTGAAGCTTTCTTT
NA | TRBJ1-2 | NA | TRBV7-2 | CASSLGRGTSGYTF | TGTGCCAGCAGCTTAGGGAGGGGTACATCCGGCTACACCTTC
NA | TRBJ1-6 | NA | TRBV7-8 | CASSSGTGQRNSPLHF | TGTGCCAGCAGCTCGGGCACAGGACAACGTAATTCACCCCTCCACTTT
TRBD1 | TRBJ1-5 | medium-sized | TRBV6-6 | CASSYSTGPTDQPQHF | TGTGCCAGCAGTTACTCGACAGGGCCCACGGATCAGCCCCAGCATTTT
NA | TRBJ1-3 | NA | TRBV6-1 | CASSEARGGGNTIYF | TGTGCCAGCAGTGAAGCGAGGGGGGGTGGAAACACCATATATTTT